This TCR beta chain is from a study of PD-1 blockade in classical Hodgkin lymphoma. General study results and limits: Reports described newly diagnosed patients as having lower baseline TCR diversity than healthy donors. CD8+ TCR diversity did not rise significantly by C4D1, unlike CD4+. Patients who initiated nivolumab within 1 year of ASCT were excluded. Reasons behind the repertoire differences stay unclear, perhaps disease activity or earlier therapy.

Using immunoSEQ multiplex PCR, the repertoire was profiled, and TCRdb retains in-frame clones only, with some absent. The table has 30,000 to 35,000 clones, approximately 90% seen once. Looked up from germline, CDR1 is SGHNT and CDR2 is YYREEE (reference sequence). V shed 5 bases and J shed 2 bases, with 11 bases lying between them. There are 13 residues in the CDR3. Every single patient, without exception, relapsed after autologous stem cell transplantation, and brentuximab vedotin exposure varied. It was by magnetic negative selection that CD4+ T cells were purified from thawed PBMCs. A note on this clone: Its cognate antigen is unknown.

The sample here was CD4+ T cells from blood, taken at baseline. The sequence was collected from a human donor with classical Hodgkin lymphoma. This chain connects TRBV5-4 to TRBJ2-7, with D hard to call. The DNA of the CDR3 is TGTGCCAGCAGTCAGATAGGCGCCTACGAGCAGTACTTC. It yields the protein CASSQIGAYEQYF.